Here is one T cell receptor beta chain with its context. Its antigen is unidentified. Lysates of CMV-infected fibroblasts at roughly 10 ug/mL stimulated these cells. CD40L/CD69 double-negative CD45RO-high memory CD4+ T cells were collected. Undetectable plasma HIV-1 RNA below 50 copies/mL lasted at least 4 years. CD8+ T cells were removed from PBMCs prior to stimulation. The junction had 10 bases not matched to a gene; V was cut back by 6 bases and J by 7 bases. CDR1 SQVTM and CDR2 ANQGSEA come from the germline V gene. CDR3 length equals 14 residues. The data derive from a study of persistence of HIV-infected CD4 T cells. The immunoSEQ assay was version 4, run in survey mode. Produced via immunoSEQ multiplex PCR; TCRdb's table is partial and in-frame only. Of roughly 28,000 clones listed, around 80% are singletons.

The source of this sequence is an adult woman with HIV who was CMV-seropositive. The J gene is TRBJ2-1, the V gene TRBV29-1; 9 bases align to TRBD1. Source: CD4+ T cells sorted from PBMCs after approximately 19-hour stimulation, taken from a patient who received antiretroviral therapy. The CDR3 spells CSVSTGGGKNEQFF. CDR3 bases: TGCAGCGTCAGTACAGGGGGCGGCAAGAATGAGCAGTTCTTC.